This T cell receptor (beta chain) was identified during a study of shared clonotypes between healthy human individuals. Across the study: CD4 naive cells filled three plates per donor, CD4 memory three, CD8 naive two and CD8 memory one.

The sample holds one count of this clone. As yet, its antigen is unknown. CD8 cells regarded as naive lacked CD45RO, were positively chosen for CCR7, and omitted terminally differentiated effector memory CD45RA+ cells. TCRdb keeps only in-frame clones here, not all; method: immunoSEQ multiplex PCR. The table lists around 2,100,000 clones, approximately 94% of them singletons, with more than 0.9% in the top ten. Findings and limits, study-wide: Across subsets, estimated richness was generally greater for naive than for memory populations. It was the non-shared clonotypes that had lower generation probabilities than clonotypes shared by all four donors.

Trimming shortened V by 6 bases and J by 3 bases, and 6 bases separated the two germline ends. Germline CDR1 and CDR2: WNHNN and SYGVQD (reference sequence). The CDR3 extends over 12 amino acids. V usage is TRBV10-1 and J usage is TRBJ2-1; TRBD1 is a possible D gene (5 bases). The TCR comes from a man between 18 and 29 years old in good health. Sequencing was performed on naive CD8+ T cells sorted from blood. In nucleotides, the CDR3 is TGCGCCAGCAGGGACAACTACAATGAGCAGTTCTTC. It codes for CASRDNYNEQFF.